The count of the clone carrying this TCR beta chain is one. This entry is derived from a study of T cell repertoires in ileal Crohn's disease. Study in general: At surgery, 35% to 40% of patients smoked, with median disease duration roughly 8.3 years.

Adults with ileal or ileocolonic Crohn's disease and an indication for resection were eligible. Clones were sequenced by immunoSEQ multiplex PCR, and TCRdb holds only the in-frame ones, with some missing. Among around 5,600 clones listed, approximately 86% were seen once. The V gene lost 6 bases and the J gene lost 1 base, with 10 bases spanning the gap. Germline CDR1 is KGHSH and CDR2 is LQKENI. There are 14 residues in the CDR3. What was sequenced was ileal tissue. This TCR was sampled from an adult with Crohn's disease. The chain carries TRBV18 and TRBJ1-5, with unresolved D. The CDR3 region has the DNA TGTGCCAGCTCGACGGAGGTGAGCAATCAGCCCCAGCATTTT. Its translation: CASSTEVSNQPQHF.